This TCR beta chain appears in the sequencing data of a study of regulatory T cells in long-lasting Graves disease. Time point noted: newly diagnosed GD, antithyroid drugs for less than 3 months. Making the TCR library involved RNA that had been extracted from PBMCs. Libraries of TCR beta came from iRepertoire HTBI primers plus Arm-PCR of CDR3 regions. TCRdb processed the multiplex PCR reads anew with MiXCR; each CDR3 protein has one entry. Of around 400,000 distinct CDR3 sequences listed, 14% to 15% were seen once; the top ten hold roughly 8%. Comments on this clonotype: A much larger clone differs from this one at a single base, so this may be a read error.

The germline V gene has CDR1 MNHEY and CDR2 SVGEGT. The CDR3 length is 15 residues. The germline V and J ends were trimmed by 5 bases and 3 bases, with 16 bases remaining between them. A further study also used this sample, focusing on T cells in Graves' hyperthyroidism and ophthalmopathy.

The rearrangement links TRBV6-2 or TRBV6-3 to TRBJ1-2; D is possibly TRBD1 (6 bases). The sequences come from peripheral blood mononuclear cells (PBMCs), collected at new diagnosis, from a patient treated with antithyroid drugs. The source is a woman aged 40-49 years with Graves disease. The CDR3 is CASSESQGSDYGYTF. In DNA form, the CDR3 reads TGTGCCAGCAGTGAGTCCCAGGGGTCGGACTATGGCTACACCTTC.